The rows below give T cell receptor beta chains drawn from one sample of a study of tumor-infiltrating lymphocytes in primary liver carcinoma. TCRdb recomputed calls from the multiplex PCR reads with MiXCR, one row per CDR3 protein. Among fewer than 250,000 distinct CDR3 sequences listed, roughly 80% were seen once. The sequenced sample was tumor tissue from primary liver carcinoma. Receptors originate from a man aged 40-50 years with primary liver carcinoma and hepatitis B virus infection. Each CDR3 is given with its conserved first and last residue. A D gene is named only where the DNA matches it firmly. Expanded clones are given a class, and other clones once, few, many or no size at all.

j_gene | abundance | v_gene | d_gene | CDR3nt | CDR3aa
TRBJ2-7 | once | TRBV6-2/TRBV6-3 | TRBD2 | TGTGCCAGCAGGATAGCGGGAGGGACCTACGAGCATTACTTC | CASRIAGGTYEHYF
TRBJ2-1 | - | TRBV11-3 | - | TGTACCAGTAACTTAGGCGTCTCGAGCAATGAGCAGTTCTTC | CTSNLGVSSNEQFF
TRBJ2-1 | - | TRBV11-3 | - | TGTGCCAGCAACTTAAATACCAATGAACCGTTCTTC | CASNLNTNEPFF
TRBJ2-1 | once | TRBV11-2 | - | TGTGCCAACAGCTTTAGCAGGCCACTCGACAATGAGCAATTCTTC | CANSFSRPLDNEQFF
TRBJ2-2 | - | TRBV5-1 | TRBD2 | TGCGCCAGCATCTTTGGACTAGCGGGAGGAAACACCGGGGAGCTGTTTTTT | CASIFGLAGGNTGELFF
TRBJ1-3 | many | TRBV28 | - | TGTGCCAGCATCGGGACCGCTGGAAACACCATATATTTT | CASIGTAGNTIYF
TRBJ1-5 | - | TRBV14 | - | TGTGCCAGCAACCGAGGACGGGATCAGCCCCAGCATTTT | CASNRGRDQPQHF
TRBJ1-3 | - | TRBV12-3/TRBV12-4 | - | TGTGCCAACAGTCTTGACCAGCGCATCTCTAGAGACACCATATATTTT | CANSLDQRISRDTIYF
TRBJ2-3 | - | TRBV6-2/TRBV6-3 | TRBD2 | TGTGCTAACAGTTCGGCACTAGCGAATACGCAGTATTTC | CANSSALANTQYF
TRBJ2-1 | - | TRBV4-2 | TRBD1 | TGTGTCAGTAGCCACGCCGGGGGACAGGGCAAAAATGAGCAGTTCTTC | CVSSHAGGQGKNEQFF
TRBJ2-1 | - | TRBV6-2/TRBV6-3 | - | TGTGCCAGCAGTTACGTGACATATGCTTATGAGCAGTTCTTC | CASSYVTYAYEQFF